Listed below are T cell receptor beta chains from one sample, sequenced in a study of T cells in Graves' hyperthyroidism and ophthalmopathy. TCRdb re-called the multiplex PCR reads with MiXCR, one entry per CDR3 protein. The profile covers about 600,000 distinct CDR3 sequences, with about 15% appearing a single time and approximately 12% taken by the ten largest. The sequencing input was blood. These receptors all come from a woman in her forties or fifties with Graves' ophthalmopathy. Both conserved end residues are part of each CDR3.

J: TRBJ2-7
V: TRBV6-2/TRBV6-3
length: 14
CDR3: CASSYRTATYEQYF

J: TRBJ1-1
V: TRBV18
length: 14
CDR3: CASSSTGVGTEAFF

J: TRBJ1-1
V: TRBV28
length: 13
CDR3: CASSFRGHTEAFF

J: TRBJ2-3
V: TRBV27
length: 19
CDR3: CASSRRRLAGGLGTDTQYF

J: TRBJ2-5
V: TRBV27
length: 16
CDR3: CASSLRVTGLWETQYF

J: TRBJ2-5
V: TRBV6-1
length: 14
CDR3: CASSRQGVRETQYF

J: TRBJ2-7
V: TRBV28
length: 13
CDR3: CASNPGSSYEQYF

J: TRBJ2-7
V: TRBV4-1
length: 14
CDR3: CASSQDRRAYEQYF

J: TRBJ1-1
V: TRBV29-1
length: 13
CDR3: CSVDIQGFGEAFF

J: TRBJ1-5
V: TRBV7-2
length: 16
CDR3: CASSFAGAVANQPQHF

J: TRBJ2-5
V: TRBV20-1
length: 9
CDR3: CSAWETQYF

J: TRBJ2-7
V: TRBV6-4
length: 12
CDR3: CASSRDRHEQYF

J: TRBJ2-1
V: TRBV24-1
length: 14
CDR3: CATSDGLHYNEQFF

J: TRBJ2-7
V: TRBV19
length: 13
CDR3: CASSIRDAYEQYF

J: TRBJ2-1
V: TRBV20-1
length: 18
CDR3: CSARSATSGLSSYNEQFF